These 25 T cell receptor beta chains originate from one sample sequenced in a study of CD8+ T cells in alopecia areata. The authors extracted RNA and reverse transcribed it into cDNA as the sequencing template. Profiling relied on immunoSEQ multiplex PCR, and the TCRdb table lists in-frame clones only, not all of them. The sample records about 130,000 clones, around 49% being singletons. Here the sequenced sample was CD8+ T cells sorted from blood, taken at week 0. The receptor set was obtained from a human donor with alopecia areata.

The chain carries TRBV15 and TRBJ1-3; 10 nucleotides agree with TRBD1. This CDR3 has 15 residues. Germline CDR1 is LNHNV and CDR2 is YYDKDF (reference sequence). Unmatched junction bases numbered 1, after V lost 1 base and J lost 4 bases. Written as DNA, the CDR3 is TGTGCCACCAGCAGAGGACAGGGGGCAGGAAACACCATATATTTT. Its translation: CATSRGQGAGNTIYF.

In its sample, this clone was seen a few times. The V call is TRBV11-2, the J call TRBJ2-3; D remains unclear. CDR1 SGHAT and CDR2 FQNNGV come from the germline V gene. Trimming removed 7 bases at V and 11 bases at J, with 22 bases between. This CDR3 has 14 amino acids. The CDR3 bases are TGTGCCAGCACCTCTGGTTCCGGCTGGTTGGAGCAGTATTTT. Protein product: CASTSGSGWLEQYF.

This clone was picked up a small number of times. CDR3 DNA: TGCAGCCCTTTGGGGACCACGGGTGAGCAGTTCTTC. This sequence encodes CSPLGTTGEQFF. This chain links TRBV29-1 with TRBJ2-1, with D perhaps TRBD1 or TRBD2 (5 bases each). Trimming shortened V by 8 bases and J by 9 bases, and 17 bases separated the two germline ends. CDR1 is SQVTM and CDR2 is ANQGSEA in the germline V gene. The CDR3 extends over 12 amino acids.

The V call is TRBV27, the J call TRBJ2-7; D is unclear. The germline gives CDR1 MNHEY, CDR2 SMNVEV (reference sequence). The ends were cut back, 5 bases at V and 0 bases at J, with 11 bases in the middle. This CDR3 has 14 residues. CDR3 protein: CASSVKGHSYEQYF. In DNA form, the CDR3 reads TGTGCCAGCAGTGTTAAGGGCCACTCCTACGAGCAGTACTTC.

Remarks on this clone: Other DNA sequences in this specimen translate into the identical CDR3. V gene TRBV30 combines with J gene TRBJ1-5; the D is unclear. The CDR3 consists of 13 residues. Germline-derived CDR1 and CDR2 are GTSNPN and SVGIG (reference sequence). V dropped 0 bases and J dropped 4 bases, with 7 bases sitting between them. Written as DNA, the CDR3 is TGTGCCTGGAGTGTCGAGGGAAATCAGCCCCAGCATTTT. It yields the protein CAWSVEGNQPQHF.

The rearrangement uses TRBV25-1 and TRBJ1-1; possible D gene TRBD1, 5 bases. Trimming removed 6 bases at V and 5 bases at J, with 10 bases between. This CDR3 has 12 residues. Germline CDR1 and CDR2: MGHDK and SYGVNS. CDR3 in amino acids: CASREEGTEAFF. DNA for the CDR3: TGTGCCAGCAGAGAGGAGGGGACTGAAGCTTTCTTT.

V and J are TRBV4-1 and TRBJ1-2; D call uncertain. The CDR3 is made up of 14 amino acids. In germline, CDR1 is MGHRA, CDR2 YSYEKL. V was shortened by 6 bases and J by 2 bases, with 13 bases between the two germline ends. The CDR3 protein is CASSWQEGNYGYTF. The CDR3 nucleotides are TGCGCCAGCAGTTGGCAGGAGGGCAACTATGGCTACACCTTC.

The chain employs TRBV4-1 and TRBJ1-1, with D maybe TRBD1 (6 bases). Trimming pared 0 bases from V and 5 bases from J, leaving 13 bases between. The CDR3 extends over 15 amino acids. Germline lookup yields CDR1 MGHRA and CDR2 YSYEKL. The CDR3 is CASSQEVQGGTEAFF. CDR3 coding DNA: TGCGCCAGCAGCCAAGAAGTACAGGGTGGTACTGAAGCTTTCTTT.

The chain joins TRBV5-6 to TRBJ2-5, with D possibly TRBD1 on 6 matching bases. The CDR3 runs to 14 residues. With 4 bases removed from V and 3 bases from J, the gap between germline ends came to 13 bases. Germline CDR1 SGHDT, CDR2 YYEEEE. The CDR3 coding sequence is TGTGCCAGCAGCACAGGACAGACCAAAGAGACCCAGTACTTC. Translated, it gives CASSTGQTKETQYF.

The gene calls are TRBV6-5 and TRBJ1-1; D is undetermined. Trimming took 2 bases from V and 1 from J, leaving 5 bases between them. This CDR3 is 13 amino acids long. Germline CDR1 is MNHEY and CDR2 is SVGAGI. This CDR3 is CASSYGKNTEAFF. CDR3 bases: TGTGCCAGCAGTTACGGAAAGAACACTGAAGCTTTCTTT.

The chain is built from TRBV30 and TRBJ1-6; TRBD1 might be the D (5 bases). V lost 4 bases and J 10 bases, leaving 17 bases between the germline ends. The CDR3 runs 14 residues. From germline, CDR1 is GTSNPN and CDR2 SVGIG (reference sequence). The CDR3 DNA sequence: TGTGCCTGGAACGGGGGTGGGTTAAGCTCACCCCTCCACTTT. Translation gives CAWNGGGLSSPLHF.

The chain links TRBV29-1 to TRBJ2-7; D call uncertain. Per the germline V gene, CDR1 is SQVTM and CDR2 is ANQGSEA. The CDR3 contains 13 residues. Trimming removed 2 bases at V and 2 bases at J, with 10 bases between. The chain's CDR3 is CSVEIPGAYEQYF. The CDR3 DNA is TGCAGCGTTGAAATTCCTGGGGCCTACGAGCAGTACTTC.

This sequence joins TRBV6-5 and TRBJ2-1, with D unclear. The CDR3 runs to 11 residues. V was shortened by 2 bases and J by 8 bases, with 4 bases between the two germline ends. Germline CDR1 is MNHEY and CDR2 is SVGAGI. The CDR3 here is CASSYKDEQFF. The CDR3 DNA reads as TGTGCCAGCAGTTACAAGGATGAGCAGTTCTTC.

The chain couples TRBV5-1 to TRBJ1-4; 12 positions agree with TRBD1. The CDR3 contains 18 residues. CDR1 and CDR2 (germline): SGHRS, YFSETQ. V shed 4 bases, J shed 8 bases, and the junction held 15 bases outside the gene matches. The CDR3 DNA reads as TGCGCCAGCAGCCCGGACCCGGGACAGGGGGCGTATACGGAAAAACTGTTTTTT. Translation: CASSPDPGQGAYTEKLFF.

With respect to this clone: Other DNA sequences in this specimen translate into the identical CDR3. The chain has TRBV6-5 and TRBJ1-1; 7 bases fit TRBD1. This CDR3 has 13 residues. CDR1 MNHEY and CDR2 SVGAGI come from the germline V gene. The junction had 1 base not matched to a gene; V was cut back by 2 bases and J by 4 bases. The CDR3 protein is CASSYGTATEAFF. The CDR3 bases are TGTGCCAGCAGTTACGGGACAGCCACTGAAGCTTTCTTT.

This clone was counted between two and nine times. The rearrangement uses TRBV13 and TRBJ1-3; D unresolved. CDR3 length equals 14 residues. V lost 3 bases, J lost 1 base, and 7 bases lay in between. Germline V CDR1 and CDR2: PRHDT, FYEKMQ (reference sequence). DNA for the CDR3: TGTGCCAGCAGCTTCGAGAGGTCTGGAAACACCATATATTTT. This translates into CASSFERSGNTIYF.

The V call is TRBV19, the J call TRBJ1-6; a possible D gene is TRBD1 (5 bases). Germline loops: CDR1 LNHDA, CDR2 SQIVND (reference sequence). V dropped 0 bases and J dropped 10 bases, with 13 bases sitting between them. CDR3 length: 15 amino acids. CDR3: CASSIDRDWWSPLHF. CDR3 sequence (DNA): TGTGCCAGTAGTATAGATCGGGACTGGTGGTCACCCCTCCACTTT.

V and J are TRBV15 and TRBJ1-5; D is unresolved. Germline V gene data show CDR1 as LNHNV and CDR2 as YYDKDF (reference sequence). This CDR3 has 13 residues. Deletions cut 5 bases from V and 4 bases from J, with 9 bases between. The CDR3 bases are TGTGCCACCAGCCAATCGGGGAATCAGCCCCAGCATTTT. Translation gives CATSQSGNQPQHF.

This rearrangement joins TRBV19 to TRBJ1-5; 9 bases match TRBD1. Germline V gene lookup returns CDR1 LNHDA and CDR2 SQIVND (reference sequence). This CDR3 region has 12 residues. The V and J ends lost 8 bases and 7 bases, in that order; junction bases with no gene match: 3. CDR3 region: CASSDRGQPQHF. The CDR3 DNA sequence: TGTGCCAGTTCGGACAGGGGCCAGCCCCAGCATTTT.

The V and J genes are TRBV15 and TRBJ1-1, with D perhaps TRBD1 (5 bases). The CDR3 contains 16 residues. From germline, CDR1 is LNHNV and CDR2 YYDKDF (reference sequence). V lost 1 base, J lost 0 bases, and 12 bases lay in between. CDR3 bases: TGTGCCACCAGCAGAGGCTCTGAGGGGCTGAACACTGAAGCTTTCTTT. Amino acids: CATSRGSEGLNTEAFF.

This clone has only a few counts. V gene TRBV7-2 combines with J gene TRBJ1-1; the D gene is possibly TRBD1 (5 bases). The CDR3 extends over 18 amino acids. V was cut by 0 bases and J by 0 bases, with 17 bases left in between. Germline CDR1 reads SGHTA; CDR2 reads FQGNSA. CDR3 region: CASSLAGVGLAMNTEAFF. The CDR3 DNA follows: TGTGCCAGCAGCTTAGCGGGGGTAGGCCTGGCTATGAACACTGAAGCTTTCTTT.

The sample holds one count of this clone. J is TRBJ2-7 and V is TRBV5-6, with D possibly matching TRBD1 (5 bases). Germline values: CDR1 SGHDT, CDR2 YYEEEE. This CDR3 spans 16 amino acids. V lost 4 bases to trimming and J lost 0 bases, with 17 bases between them. The CDR3 here is CASSPWGGDTSYEQYF. In nucleotides, the CDR3 is TGTGCCAGCAGCCCCTGGGGCGGTGATACCTCCTACGAGCAGTACTTC.

This clone was counted a single time. The CDR3 DNA sequence: TGTGCCTGGACGCACTCAGCATACGAGCAGTACTTC. It encodes CAWTHSAYEQYF. The V and J genes are TRBV30 and TRBJ2-7; D is uncertain. Per the germline V gene, CDR1 is GTSNPN and CDR2 is SVGIG (reference sequence). The CDR3 length is 12 residues. The V end lost 4 bases, the J end lost 4 bases, and 11 bases lay between the germline ends.

The V call is TRBV4-1, the J call TRBJ1-2, with a tentative D call TRBD1 (5 bases). V lost 0 bases to trimming and J lost 1 base, with 9 bases between them. Germline V gene data show CDR1 as MGHRA and CDR2 as YSYEKL. The CDR3 sequence is 15 residues long. The CDR3 reads CASSQEPGLNYGYTF. CDR3 DNA sequence: TGCGCCAGCAGCCAAGAGCCAGGGCTTAACTATGGCTACACCTTC.

V is TRBV11-2 and J is TRBJ1-5; D is perhaps TRBD1 (5 bases). The germline gives CDR1 SGHAT, CDR2 FQNNGV. The CDR3 is 15 residues long. V lost 5 bases to trimming and J lost 1 base, with 12 bases between them. The CDR3, as DNA: TGTGCCAGCAGCGCTTCGGGGGAGAGCAATCAGCCCCAGCATTTT. This encodes CASSASGESNQPQHF.